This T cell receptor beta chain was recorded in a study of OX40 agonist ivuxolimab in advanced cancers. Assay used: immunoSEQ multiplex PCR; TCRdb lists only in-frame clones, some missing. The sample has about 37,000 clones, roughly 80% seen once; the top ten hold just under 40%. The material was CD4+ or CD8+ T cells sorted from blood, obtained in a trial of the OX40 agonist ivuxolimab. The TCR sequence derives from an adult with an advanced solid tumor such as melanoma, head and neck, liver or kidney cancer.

CDR3 sequence: CASSELAGPDTQYF. CDR3 sequence (DNA): TGTGCCAGCAGTGAGTTAGCGGGCCCAGATACGCAGTATTTT. The chain has TRBV27 and TRBJ2-3, with 7 bases matching TRBD2. The CDR3 has 14 amino acids. The V segment lost 5 bases and the J segment 4 bases; nucleotides outside the gene matches: 6. The germline V gene has CDR1 MNHEY and CDR2 SMNVEV (reference sequence).